A selection of T cell receptor beta chains follows, all from one sample in a study of PD-1 blockade in classical Hodgkin lymphoma. Profiled with immunoSEQ multiplex PCR; TCRdb holds only in-frame clones, not every one. The sample holds some 150,000 clones, 78% seen once. Sequenced material: peripheral blood mononuclear cells (PBMCs), taken before the second cycle of nivolumab. The receptors derive from a human donor with classical Hodgkin lymphoma. CDR3s include the opening cysteine and the closing phenylalanine or tryptophan. The D gene is left open where the match is weak. Clone size is shown for a subset of rows, as once, few, many or a class of expanded clone.

D	V	size	J	DNA	CDR3
.	TRBV5-5	once	TRBJ2-7	TGTGCCAGCAGCTTCCCCCCACAGGGTACCTACGAGCAGTACTTC	CASSFPPQGTYEQYF
.	TRBV18	few	TRBJ1-1	TGTGCCAGCTCACCACGGGGCAGTTTGAACACTGAAGCTTTCTTT	CASSPRGSLNTEAFF
.	TRBV7-3	.	TRBJ1-1	TGTGCCAGCAGCTTATTATGGCGAACTAACACTGAAGCTTTCTTT	CASSLLWRTNTEAFF
.	TRBV6-5	.	TRBJ1-4	TGTGCCAGCAGTTATGTGGGGGCGGCTAATGAAAAACTGTTTTTT	CASSYVGAANEKLFF
.	TRBV30	.	TRBJ2-3	TGTGCCTGGAGTGTGCGACCTTGGGATACGCAGTATTTT	CAWSVRPWDTQYF
TRBD1	TRBV7-2	many	TRBJ1-1	TGTGCCAGCAGCGCAACAGGGGGCCGGGATGAAGCTTTCTTT	CASSATGGRDEAFF
TRBD2	TRBV9	.	TRBJ2-1	TGTGCCAGCAGCGTTAGGCTAGCGGGGTACAATGAGCAGTTCTTC	CASSVRLAGYNEQFF
TRBD1	TRBV7-2	.	TRBJ2-7	TGTGCCAGCAGCCCCATGGCGTCCGGGACAGGGTACGAGCAGTACTTC	CASSPMASGTGYEQYF
.	TRBV7-3	.	TRBJ2-3	TGTGCCAGCAGCTTATCGAGGGATCGAGATACGCAGTATTTT	CASSLSRDRDTQYF
TRBD2	TRBV14	.	TRBJ2-3	TGTGCCAGCAGCCAATCGGGACTAGCGGGAGTCGTTAACACAGATACGCAGTATTTT	CASSQSGLAGVVNTDTQYF